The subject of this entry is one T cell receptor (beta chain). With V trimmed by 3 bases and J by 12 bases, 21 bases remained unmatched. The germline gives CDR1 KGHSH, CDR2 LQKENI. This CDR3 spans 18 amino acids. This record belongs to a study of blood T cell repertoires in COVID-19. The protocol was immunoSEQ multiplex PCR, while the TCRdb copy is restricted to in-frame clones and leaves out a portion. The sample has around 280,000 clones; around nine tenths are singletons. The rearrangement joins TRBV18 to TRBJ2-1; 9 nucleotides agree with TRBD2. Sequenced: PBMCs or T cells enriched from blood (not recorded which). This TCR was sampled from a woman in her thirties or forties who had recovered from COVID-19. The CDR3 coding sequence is TGTGCCAGCTCACCTCTCAAGGGGCGACTAGCGGAGGAGTACTTGCAGTTCTTC. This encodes CASSPLKGRLAEEYLQFF.